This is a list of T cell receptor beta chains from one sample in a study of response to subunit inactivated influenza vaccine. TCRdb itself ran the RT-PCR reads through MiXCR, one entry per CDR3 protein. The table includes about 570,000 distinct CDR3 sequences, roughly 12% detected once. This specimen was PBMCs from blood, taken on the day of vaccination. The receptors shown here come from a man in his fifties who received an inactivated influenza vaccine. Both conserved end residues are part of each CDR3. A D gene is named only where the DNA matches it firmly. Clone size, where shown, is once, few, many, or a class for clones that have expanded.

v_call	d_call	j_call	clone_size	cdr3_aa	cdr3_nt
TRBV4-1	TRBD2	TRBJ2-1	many	CASSQGAGAGDEQFF	TGCGCCAGCAGCCAAGGAGCGGGAGCAGGTGATGAGCAGTTCTTC
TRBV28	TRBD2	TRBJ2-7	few	CASSFGRIPTYEQYF	TGTGCCAGCAGTTTCGGGAGGATCCCCACCTACGAGCAGTACTTC
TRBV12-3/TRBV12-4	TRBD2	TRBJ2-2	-	CASSGGLAGSTGELFF	TGTGCCAGCAGTGGAGGACTAGCGGGTTCCACCGGGGAGCTGTTTTTT
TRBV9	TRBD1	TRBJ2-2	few	CASRRQGETGELFF	TGTGCCAGCCGAAGACAGGGTGAAACCGGGGAGCTGTTTTTT
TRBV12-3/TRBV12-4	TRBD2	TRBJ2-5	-	CASSPTTSGGETQYF	TGTGCCAGCAGTCCGACCACTAGCGGGGGCGAGACCCAGTACTTC
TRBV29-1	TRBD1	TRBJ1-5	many	CSVVTGGQGQPQHF	TGCAGCGTAGTGACAGGGGGCCAGGGGCAGCCCCAGCATTTT
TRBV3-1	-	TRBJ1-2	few	CASSQLGGPGYTF	TGTGCCAGCAGCCAGCTAGGGGGGCCTGGCTACACCTTC
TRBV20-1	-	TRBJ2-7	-	CSATPTLSSYEQYF	TGCAGTGCTACCCCGACCTTGAGCTCCTACGAGCAGTACTTC
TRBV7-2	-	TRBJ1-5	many	CASSLAVGFSNQPQHF	TGTGCCAGCAGCTTAGCGGTAGGGTTCAGCAATCAGCCCCAGCATTTT
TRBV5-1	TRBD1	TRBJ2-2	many	CASSQGTGGYTGELFF	TGCGCCAGCAGCCAGGGGACAGGGGGCTACACCGGGGAGCTGTTTTTT
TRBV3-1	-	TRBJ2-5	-	CASSLRTSPGEYQETQYF	TGTGCCAGCAGTCTTAGAACCTCCCCGGGGGAGTACCAAGAGACCCAGTACTTC
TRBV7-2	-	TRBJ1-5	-	CASSSGTSQPQHF	TGTGCCAGCAGCTCTGGGACGTCTCAGCCCCAGCATTTT
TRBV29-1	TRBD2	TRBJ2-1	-	CSVEVAGPYNEQFF	TGCAGCGTTGAAGTAGCGGGTCCCTACAATGAGCAGTTCTTC
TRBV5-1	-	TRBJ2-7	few	CASSPSLSRDYEQYF	TGCGCCAGCAGCCCATCCCTTTCCAGGGATTACGAGCAGTACTTC
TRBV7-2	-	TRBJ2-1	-	CASSFEGRTEQFF	TGTGCCAGCAGCTTTGAGGGGCGCACTGAGCAGTTCTTC
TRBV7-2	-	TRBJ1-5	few	CASSYGAPGQPQHF	TGTGCCAGCAGCTACGGGGCGCCCGGGCAGCCCCAGCATTTT
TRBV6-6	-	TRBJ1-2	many	CASRERTQGYTF	TGTGCCAGCAGGGAAAGGACGCAGGGCTACACCTTC
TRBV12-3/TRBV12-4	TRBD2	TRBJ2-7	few	CASGLAGNEQYF	TGTGCCAGCGGACTAGCTGGCAACGAGCAGTACTTC